The sequence of this T cell receptor beta chain was determined in a study of T cells in localized non-small cell lung cancer. Sequenced by immunoSEQ multiplex PCR; TCRdb stores in-frame clones only, minus some. Seen here are roughly 38,000 clones, 86% observed once, and the top ten hold under 7%. Sequenced here: peripheral blood mononuclear cells, sampled before any cancer treatment. The clonotype comes from a male donor at least 60 years old with stage II lung adenocarcinoma.

The CDR3 coding sequence is TGTGCCAGCAGCCAAGAGGTTCCTAAGGAGTTCAATGAGCAGTTCTTC. Translated, it gives CASSQEVPKEFNEQFF. The chain links TRBV4-2 to TRBJ2-1; no definite D call. V lost 0 bases and J 6 bases, leaving 15 bases between the germline ends. The length of the CDR3 is 16 residues. Per the germline V gene, CDR1 is LGHNA and CDR2 is YNFKEQ.